Below are 18 T cell receptor beta chains sequenced from a single sample in a study of cytomegalovirus exposure and HLA in healthy donors. Repertoires were generated with immunoSEQ multiplex PCR, while TCRdb's copy carries only in-frame clones and drops some. The table has approximately 100,000 clones, approximately 91% seen once; the top ten hold less than 2.5%. The sequenced sample consisted of PBMCs. The receptors originated from a woman between 18 and 29 years old in good health and CMV-seronegative.

This chain joins TRBV6-1 and TRBJ2-5, with D perhaps TRBD1 (5 bases). V dropped 7 bases and J dropped 5 bases, with 17 bases sitting between them. CDR1 is MNHNS, CDR2 SASEGT, per germline. The CDR3 sequence is 14 residues long. This CDR3 reads CASNENQGWETQYF. In DNA form, the CDR3 reads TGTGCCAGCAACGAAAATCAGGGTTGGGAGACCCAGTACTTC.

The table lists this clone with a few counts. This chain links TRBV7-2 with TRBJ1-2; TRBD1 aligns across 7 bases. This CDR3 contains 13 residues. Per the germline V gene, CDR1 is SGHTA and CDR2 is FQGNSA. J lost 3 bases, V lost 4 bases, and 2 bases had no gene match. CDR3 loop: CASSSGQDYGYTF. The CDR3 DNA is TGTGCCAGCAGCTCTGGACAGGACTATGGCTACACCTTC.

This sequence joins TRBV30 and TRBJ2-7; TRBD2 matches at 11 bases. Germline V gene sequence: CDR1 GTSNPN, CDR2 SVGIG (reference sequence). Unmatched junction bases numbered 10, after V lost 4 bases and J lost 2 bases. The CDR3 runs to 16 residues. The CDR3 DNA sequence: TGTGCCTGGATCCCCCCCGGGACTAGCGGAACCTACGAGCAGTACTTC. It yields the protein CAWIPPGTSGTYEQYF.

V usage is TRBV27 and J usage is TRBJ1-2, with TRBD1 as a possible D gene (6 bases). CDR1 is MNHEY and CDR2 is SMNVEV in the germline V gene (reference sequence). The germline V and J ends were trimmed by 6 bases and 8 bases, with 19 bases remaining between them. This CDR3 is 14 amino acids long. CDR3 nucleotide sequence: TGTGCCAGCAGCCGCCGGGGGGGCGCGGAAGGCTACACCTTC. This translates into CASSRRGGAEGYTF.

In its sample, this clone is medium-sized (0.01 to 0.1%). This sequence joins TRBV7-5 and TRBJ2-1; TRBD2, the table's D call, was not compared with the DNA. TRBV7-5 is termed a pseudogene. The CDR3 sequence is 15 residues long. CDR3: CARSLAGRDYNEQFF. CDR3 DNA: TGTGCCAGAAGCTTAGCCGGGAGGGACTACAATGAGCAGTTCTTC.

The chain uses TRBV2 and TRBJ2-7; D call uncertain. From germline, CDR1 is SNHLY and CDR2 FYNNEI. Trimming stripped 3 bases from V and 0 bases from J, with 12 bases between. The length of the CDR3 is 15 residues. In nucleotides, the CDR3 is TGTGCCAGCAGTGACCCCCTACGGAGCTCCTACGAGCAGTACTTC. This gives the protein CASSDPLRSSYEQYF.

The rearrangement uses TRBV27 and TRBJ2-3; D is undetermined. This CDR3 contains 12 residues. Trimming took 6 bases from V and 3 from J, leaving 7 bases between them. Germline loops: CDR1 MNHEY, CDR2 SMNVEV (reference sequence). This chain's CDR3 is CASSQRTDTQYF. The DNA of the CDR3 is TGTGCCAGCAGCCAGAGGACAGATACGCAGTATTTT.

The chain couples TRBV10-3 to TRBJ2-7; 7 nucleotides match TRBD1. The CDR3 length is 17 residues. Germline values: CDR1 ENHRY, CDR2 SYGVKD. The V and J ends lost 2 bases and 2 bases, in that order; junction bases with no gene match: 12. This CDR3 reads CAISEPEQDRPTYEQYF. The CDR3 DNA sequence: TGTGCCATCAGTGAGCCAGAGCAGGACAGGCCGACCTACGAGCAGTACTTC.

V usage is TRBV18 and J usage is TRBJ2-7; D remains ambiguous. Germline-derived CDR1 and CDR2 are KGHSH and LQKENI. There are 15 residues in the CDR3. Deletions cut 5 bases from V and 2 bases from J, with 16 bases between. The CDR3 sequence is CASSTLARIAYEQYF. Here the CDR3 DNA reads TGTGCCAGCTCAACACTCGCCAGGATCGCCTACGAGCAGTACTTC.

V is TRBV5-4 and J is TRBJ1-2, with TRBD1 as a possible D gene (6 bases). The CDR3 length is 17 residues. Trimming took off 3 bases at V and 0 bases at J, with 18 bases between the two ends. The germline V gene encodes CDR1 SGHNT and CDR2 YYREEE (reference sequence). CDR3 coding DNA: TGTGCCAGCAGCTCCCGTGGACAGCGCATAGCTAACTATGGCTACACCTTC. Amino acids: CASSSRGQRIANYGYTF.

The V call is TRBV9, the J call TRBJ2-1, with D possibly being TRBD2 (6 bases). Germline-derived CDR1 and CDR2 are SGDLS and YYNGEE. Trimming took off 1 base at V and 6 bases at J, with 14 bases between the two ends. The CDR3 has 15 residues. Here the CDR3 reads CASSVTGVSGNEQFF. The CDR3 coding sequence is TGTGCCAGCAGCGTAACGGGAGTGTCGGGCAATGAGCAGTTCTTC.

V gene TRBV28 combines with J gene TRBJ1-2; D unclear. The CDR3 loop spans 16 amino acids. With 3 bases removed from V and 4 bases from J, the gap between germline ends came to 18 bases. Germline CDR1 reads MDHEN; CDR2 reads SYDVKM. The CDR3 is CASSLAGSAISYGYTF. CDR3 in DNA: TGTGCCAGCAGTTTGGCCGGCAGCGCGATTAGCTATGGCTACACCTTC.

This clone was detected once. The gene calls are TRBV7-3 and TRBJ2-1; 13 bases agree with TRBD2. The J segment lost 9 bases and the V segment lost 5 bases, leaving 13 bases of the junction unmatched. The CDR3 extends over 17 amino acids. From germline, CDR1 is SGHTA and CDR2 FQGTGA. The CDR3 nucleotides read TGTGCCAGCAGCCTAAATCCGGCGGGACTAGCGGGAAGTGAGCAGTTCTTC. This encodes CASSLNPAGLAGSEQFF. Supplemented by reference TRBV7-3 and TRBJ2-1, the full variable domain reads GAGVSQTPSNKVTEKGKYVELRCDPISGHTALYWYRQSLGQGPEFLIYFQGTGAADDSGLPNDRFFAVRPEGSVSTLKIQRTERGDSAVYLCASSLNPAGLAGSEQFFGPGTRLTVL.

V gene TRBV9 combines with J gene TRBJ1-2; D gene uncertain. The CDR3 runs 15 residues. Germline CDR1 and CDR2: SGDLS and YYNGEE. V lost 0 bases, J lost 0 bases, and 9 bases lay in between. For the CDR3, the DNA is TGTGCCAGCAGCGTAGCTGGCCAGTCTAACTATGGCTACACCTTC. This translates into CASSVAGQSNYGYTF. The full variable domain, with the rest looked up from reference TRBV9 and TRBJ1-2, is DSGVTQTPKHLITATGQRVTLRCSPRSGDLSVYWYQQSLDQGLQFLIQYYNGEERAKGNILERFSAQQFPDLHSELNLSSLELGDSALYFCASSVAGQSNYGYTFGSGTRLTVV.

This clone was found once. The chain couples TRBV7-9 to TRBJ1-1, with TRBD1 identical over 7 bases. This CDR3 contains 14 residues. CDR1 and CDR2 (germline): SEHNR, FQNEAQ (reference sequence). With V trimmed by 5 bases and J by 7 bases, 10 bases remained unmatched. CDR3 in DNA: TGTGCCAGCAGCCCCAAGGGGGCTAACGGTGAAGCTTTCTTT. Translated, it gives CASSPKGANGEAFF.

This chain connects TRBV27 to TRBJ2-7, with D maybe TRBD1 (5 bases). Trimming left V 2 bases short and J 5 bases short, with 13 bases between. Per germline, CDR1 MNHEY and CDR2 SMNVEV (reference sequence). The CDR3 covers 14 residues. CDR3 loop: CASSLSQGTHEQYF. In DNA, the CDR3 is TGTGCCAGCAGTTTAAGTCAGGGAACCCACGAGCAGTACTTC.

J is TRBJ1-2 and V is TRBV30, with 8 bases matching TRBD1. The V segment lost 7 bases and the J segment 2 bases; nucleotides outside the gene matches: 9. This CDR3 is built from 14 residues. Germline values: CDR1 GTSNPN, CDR2 SVGIG (reference sequence). The CDR3 spells CASPGQGDNYGYTF. The CDR3 nucleotides read TGTGCCTCGCCTGGACAGGGCGACAACTATGGCTACACCTTC.

The rearrangement links TRBV19 to TRBJ2-4, with D possibly matching TRBD2 (6 bases). Germline lookup yields CDR1 LNHDA and CDR2 SQIVND (reference sequence). Between the trimmed V and J ends, which lost 2 bases and 5 bases, there was a span of 7 bases. The CDR3 has 13 amino acids. CDR3 sequence reads: CASSIWGENIQYF. DNA of the CDR3: TGTGCCAGTAGTATATGGGGGGAAAACATTCAGTACTTC.